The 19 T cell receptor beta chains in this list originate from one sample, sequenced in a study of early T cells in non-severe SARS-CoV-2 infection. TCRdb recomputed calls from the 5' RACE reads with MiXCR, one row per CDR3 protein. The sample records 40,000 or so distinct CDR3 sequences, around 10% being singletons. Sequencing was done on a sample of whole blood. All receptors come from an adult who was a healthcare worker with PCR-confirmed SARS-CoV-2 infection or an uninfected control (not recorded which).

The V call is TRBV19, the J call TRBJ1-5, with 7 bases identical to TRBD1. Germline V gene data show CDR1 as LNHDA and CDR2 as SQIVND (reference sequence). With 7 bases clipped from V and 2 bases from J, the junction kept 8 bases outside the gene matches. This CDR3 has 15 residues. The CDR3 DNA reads TGTGCCAGTATACCGACAGGGATGGGCAATCAGCCCCAGCATTTT. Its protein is CASIPTGMGNQPQHF. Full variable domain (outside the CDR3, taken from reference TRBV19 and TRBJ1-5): DGGITQSPKYLFRKEGQNVTLSCEQNLNHDAMYWYRQDPGQGLRLIYYSQIVNDFQKGDIAEGYSVSREKKESFPLTVTSAQKNPTAFYLCASIPTGMGNQPQHFGDGTRLSIL.

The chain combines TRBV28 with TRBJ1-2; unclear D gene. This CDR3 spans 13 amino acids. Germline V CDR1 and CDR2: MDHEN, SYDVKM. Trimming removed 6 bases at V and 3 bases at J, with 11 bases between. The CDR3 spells CASRPVGDYGYTF. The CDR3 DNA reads TGTGCCAGCAGGCCCGTCGGCGACTATGGCTACACCTTC.

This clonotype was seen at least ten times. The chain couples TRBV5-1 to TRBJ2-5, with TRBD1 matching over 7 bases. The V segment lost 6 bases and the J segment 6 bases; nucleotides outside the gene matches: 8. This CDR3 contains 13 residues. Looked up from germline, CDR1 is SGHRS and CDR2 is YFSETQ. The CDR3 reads CASTMTGSQTQYF. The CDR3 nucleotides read TGCGCCAGCACCATGACAGGGTCTCAGACCCAGTACTTC.

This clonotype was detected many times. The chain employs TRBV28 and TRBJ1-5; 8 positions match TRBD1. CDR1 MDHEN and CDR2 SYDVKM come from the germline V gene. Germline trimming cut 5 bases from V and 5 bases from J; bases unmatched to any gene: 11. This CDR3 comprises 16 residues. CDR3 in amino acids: CASSRRTGKAHQPQHF. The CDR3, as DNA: TGTGCCAGCAGTAGACGGACAGGGAAGGCCCATCAGCCCCAGCATTTT.

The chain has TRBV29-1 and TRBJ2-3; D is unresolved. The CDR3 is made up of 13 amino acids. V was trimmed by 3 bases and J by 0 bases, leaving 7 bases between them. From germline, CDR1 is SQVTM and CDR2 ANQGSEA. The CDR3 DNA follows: TGCAGCGTTGATTCTGCCAGCACAGATACGCAGTATTTT. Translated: CSVDSASTDTQYF.

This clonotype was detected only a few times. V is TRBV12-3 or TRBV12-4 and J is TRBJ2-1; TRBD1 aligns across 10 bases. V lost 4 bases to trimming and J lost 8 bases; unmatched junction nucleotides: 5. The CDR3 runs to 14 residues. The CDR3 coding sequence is TGTGCCAGCAGTTCCTGGACAGGGGGTGATGAGCAGTTCTTC. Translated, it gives CASSSWTGGDEQFF.

The CDR3 protein is CASTTIRLASRTDTQYF. In DNA form, the CDR3 reads TGTGCCAGCACCACCATACGACTAGCGTCCCGCACAGATACGCAGTATTTT. The V and J genes are TRBV11-2 and TRBJ2-3, with 8 bases matching TRBD2. V lost 7 bases to trimming and J lost 1 base; unmatched junction nucleotides: 13. Germline CDR1 reads SGHAT; CDR2 reads FQNNGV. CDR3 length: 17 residues.

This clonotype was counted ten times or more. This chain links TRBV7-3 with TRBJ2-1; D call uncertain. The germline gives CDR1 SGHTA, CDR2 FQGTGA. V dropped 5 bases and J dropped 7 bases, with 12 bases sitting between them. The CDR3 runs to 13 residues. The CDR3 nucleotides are TGTGCCAGCAGCCGGAGACCAGCGAATGAGCAGTTCTTC. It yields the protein CASSRRPANEQFF.

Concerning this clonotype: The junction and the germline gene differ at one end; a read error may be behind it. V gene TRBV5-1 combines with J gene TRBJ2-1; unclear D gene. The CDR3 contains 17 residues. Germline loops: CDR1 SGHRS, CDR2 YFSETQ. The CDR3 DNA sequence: TGTGCCAGCAGCTTCGGTATCTATACCCAAAACTACAATGAGCAGTTCTTC. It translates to CASSFGIYTQNYNEQFF.

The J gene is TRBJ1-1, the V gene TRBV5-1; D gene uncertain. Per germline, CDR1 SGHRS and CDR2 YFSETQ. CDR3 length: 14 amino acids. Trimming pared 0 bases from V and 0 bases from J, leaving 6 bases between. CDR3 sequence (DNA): TGCGCCAGCAGCTTGGTACAGATGAACACTGAAGCTTTCTTT. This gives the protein CASSLVQMNTEAFF.

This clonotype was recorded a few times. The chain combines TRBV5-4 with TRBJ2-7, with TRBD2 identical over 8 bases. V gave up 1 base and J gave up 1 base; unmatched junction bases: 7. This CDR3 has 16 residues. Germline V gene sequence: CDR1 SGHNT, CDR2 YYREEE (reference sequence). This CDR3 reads CASSLTSTSGSYEQYF. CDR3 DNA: TGTGCCAGCAGCTTGACGTCAACTAGCGGTTCCTACGAGCAGTACTTC.

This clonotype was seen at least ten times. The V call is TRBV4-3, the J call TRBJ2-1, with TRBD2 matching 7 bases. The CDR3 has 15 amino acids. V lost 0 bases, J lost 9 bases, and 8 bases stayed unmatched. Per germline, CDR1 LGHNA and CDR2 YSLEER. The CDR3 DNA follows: TGCGCCAGCAGCCAAGATGAGGCGGGAGCTTTTGAGCAGTTCTTC. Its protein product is CASSQDEAGAFEQFF.

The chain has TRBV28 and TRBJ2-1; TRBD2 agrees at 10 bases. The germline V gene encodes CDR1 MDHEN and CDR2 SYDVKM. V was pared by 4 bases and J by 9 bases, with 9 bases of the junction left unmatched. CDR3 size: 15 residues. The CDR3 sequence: CASSSPWLAGVEQFF. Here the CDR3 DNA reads TGTGCCAGCAGTTCCCCCTGGCTAGCGGGAGTTGAGCAGTTCTTC.

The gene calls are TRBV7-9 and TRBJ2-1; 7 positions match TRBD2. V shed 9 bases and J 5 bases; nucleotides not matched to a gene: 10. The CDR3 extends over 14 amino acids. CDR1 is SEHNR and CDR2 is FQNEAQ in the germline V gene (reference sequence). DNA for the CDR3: TGTGCCAGTCCCGCGCGGGAGTCAAACAATGAGCAGTTCTTC. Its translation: CASPARESNNEQFF.

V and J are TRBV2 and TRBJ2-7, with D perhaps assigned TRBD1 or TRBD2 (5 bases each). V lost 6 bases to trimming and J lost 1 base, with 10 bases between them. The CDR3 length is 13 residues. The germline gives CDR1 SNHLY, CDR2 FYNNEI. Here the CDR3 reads CASRTGASYEQYF. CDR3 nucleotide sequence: TGTGCCAGCAGGACCGGGGCATCCTACGAGCAGTACTTC.

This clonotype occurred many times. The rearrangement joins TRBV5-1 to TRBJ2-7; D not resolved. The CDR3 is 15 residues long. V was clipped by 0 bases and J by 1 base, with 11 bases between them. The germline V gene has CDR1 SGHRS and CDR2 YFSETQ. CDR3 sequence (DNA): TGCGCCAGCAGCTTGGGGGCCTCTACTTCCTACGAGCAGTACTTC. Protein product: CASSLGASTSYEQYF. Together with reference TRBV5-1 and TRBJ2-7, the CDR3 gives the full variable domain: KAGVTQTPRYLIKTRGQQVTLSCSPISGHRSVSWYQQTPGQGLQFLFEYFSETQRNKGNFPGRFSGRQFSNSRSEMNVSTLELGDSALYLCASSLGASTSYEQYFGPGTRLTVT.

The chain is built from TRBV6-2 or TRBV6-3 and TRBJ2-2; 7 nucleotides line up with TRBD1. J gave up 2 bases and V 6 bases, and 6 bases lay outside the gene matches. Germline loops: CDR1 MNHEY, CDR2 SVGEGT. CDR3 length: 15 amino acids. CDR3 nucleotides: TGTGCCAGCAGCCCCGGGACAGCAAACACCGGGGAGCTGTTTTTT. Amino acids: CASSPGTANTGELFF.

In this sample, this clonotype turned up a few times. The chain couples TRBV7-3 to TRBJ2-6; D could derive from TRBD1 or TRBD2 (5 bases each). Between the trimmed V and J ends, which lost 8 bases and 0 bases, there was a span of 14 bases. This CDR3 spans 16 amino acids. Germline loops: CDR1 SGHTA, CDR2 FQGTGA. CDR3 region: CASAAGTRSGANVLTF. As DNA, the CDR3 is TGTGCCAGCGCTGCCGGGACCCGCTCTGGGGCCAACGTCCTGACTTTC.

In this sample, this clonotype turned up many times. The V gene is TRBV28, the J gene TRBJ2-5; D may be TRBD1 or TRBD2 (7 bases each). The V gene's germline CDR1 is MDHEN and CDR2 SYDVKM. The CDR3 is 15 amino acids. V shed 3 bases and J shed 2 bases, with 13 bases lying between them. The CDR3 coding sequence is TGTGCCAGCAGTTTTAACAGGGGAGGGCAAGAGACCCAGTACTTC. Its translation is CASSFNRGGQETQYF.